Following are 24 T cell receptor beta chains from one sample sequenced in a study of T cell changes during pregnancy in multiple sclerosis. Some clones are missing from TCRdb's copy, which holds only in-frame ones; the method was immunoSEQ multiplex PCR. The table records about 39,000 clones, about 94% of them present only once. Here the sequenced sample was CD4+ T cells from peripheral blood mononuclear cells, taken after pregnancy. Source of these receptors: a female donor with multiple sclerosis, enrolled in a pregnancy study.

The gene calls are TRBV7-2 and TRBJ1-1; D call uncertain. Trimming took off 5 bases at V and 11 bases at J, with 12 bases between the two ends. The CDR3 length is 11 residues. CDR1 is SGHTA and CDR2 is FQGNSA in the germline V gene. The CDR3 DNA follows: TGTGCCAGCAGCATAGGAGGAAAGGCTTTCTTT. Amino acids: CASSIGGKAFF.

The chain uses TRBV29-1 and TRBJ2-7, with a possible D match to TRBD1 (7 bases). V gave up 4 bases and J gave up 2 bases, with 12 bases separating them. The CDR3 consists of 13 residues. Germline V gene lookup returns CDR1 SQVTM and CDR2 ANQGSEA. The CDR3 region is CSVGGTVTYEQYF. For the CDR3, the DNA is TGCAGCGTTGGCGGGACAGTCACCTACGAGCAGTACTTC.

This clone was seen a few times. This sequence joins TRBV5-8 and TRBJ1-2, with D hard to call. V was clipped by 3 bases and J by 3 bases, with 9 bases between them. Germline values: CDR1 SGHTS, CDR2 YDEGEE. This CDR3 spans 13 amino acids. CDR3 coding DNA: TGTGCCAGCAGCTCGGTCGTCGACTATGGCTACACCTTC. Protein: CASSSVVDYGYTF.

V usage is TRBV11-3 and J usage is TRBJ2-1; the match to TRBD2 covers 16 bases. The V gene end was trimmed by 5 bases and the J gene end by 8 bases; junction bases not matched to a gene: 6. Germline CDR1 and CDR2: SGHNT and YENEEA. The CDR3 sequence is 16 residues long. The CDR3 DNA is TGTGCCAGCAGCGTCGGGACTAGCGGGGGGGCTGATGAGCAGTTCTTC. Protein: CASSVGTSGGADEQFF.

The rearrangement links TRBV11-2 to TRBJ2-1; 9 bases align to TRBD2. Germline V gene lookup returns CDR1 SGHAT and CDR2 FQNNGV. The CDR3 consists of 15 residues. J lost 6 bases, V lost 5 bases, and 8 bases had no gene match. CDR3 loop: CASSIPGLARNEQFF. The CDR3 DNA is TGTGCCAGCAGCATCCCGGGACTAGCACGCAATGAGCAGTTCTTC.

V gene TRBV7-2 combines with J gene TRBJ2-6; D remains unclear. This CDR3 has 15 residues. Trimming took off 0 bases at V and 2 bases at J, with 5 bases between the two ends. CDR1 and CDR2 (germline): SGHTA, FQGNSA. CDR3: CASSLASAGANVLTF. CDR3 DNA sequence: TGTGCCAGCAGCTTAGCCTCAGCTGGGGCCAACGTCCTGACTTTC.

This rearrangement joins TRBV7-2 to TRBJ2-7; 14 bases fit TRBD2. The trim removed 3 bases at V and 7 bases at J, leaving 11 bases unmatched. There are 17 residues in the CDR3. Germline V gene sequence: CDR1 SGHTA, CDR2 FQGNSA. CDR3 nucleotide sequence: TGTGCCAGCAGCTTGACTAGCGGGGGGGTTAATATCGGGGAGCAGTACTTC. Translating gives CASSLTSGGVNIGEQYF. The whole variable domain, filled in from reference TRBV7-2 and TRBJ2-7, reads GAGVSQSPSNKVTEKGKDVELRCDPISGHTALYWYRQSLGQGLEFLIYFQGNSAPDKSGLPSDRFSAERTGGSVSTLTIQRTQQEDSAVYLCASSLTSGGVNIGEQYFGPGTRLTVT.

The chain uses TRBV19 and TRBJ2-4; TRBD1 agrees at 7 bases. The CDR3 has 11 residues. CDR1 is LNHDA, CDR2 SQIVND, per germline (reference sequence). J was trimmed by 7 bases and V by 9 bases; bases with no gene match: 3. CDR3: CASSQGNIQYF. The CDR3 DNA reads TGTGCCAGCTCACAGGGGAACATTCAGTACTTC.

The chain couples TRBV19 to TRBJ2-3; 9 nucleotides line up with TRBD2. Per germline, CDR1 LNHDA and CDR2 SQIVND (reference sequence). V trimming: 3 bases; J trimming: 2 bases; junction bases outside the gene matches: 3. CDR3 length: 15 residues. The CDR3 spells CASSIVAGATDTQYF. CDR3 DNA sequence: TGTGCCAGTAGTATTGTAGCGGGGGCCACAGATACGCAGTATTTT.

The V and J genes are TRBV18 and TRBJ1-3, with 7 bases aligning to TRBD1. Germline-derived CDR1 and CDR2 are KGHSH and LQKENI. Germline trimming cut 2 bases from V and 4 bases from J; bases unmatched to any gene: 11. The CDR3 has 17 residues. The CDR3 bases are TGTGCCAGCTCACCAACAGGCTCCGGGACAGTAGGAAACACCATATATTTT. This encodes CASSPTGSGTVGNTIYF.

Only a few counts were recorded for this clone. The rearrangement uses TRBV7-9 and TRBJ1-1; D gene ambiguous. The CDR3 has 12 residues. The germline V gene encodes CDR1 SEHNR and CDR2 FQNEAQ (reference sequence). The V and J ends lost 11 bases and 0 bases respectively, with 10 bases between them. CDR3 coding DNA: TGTGCCCTTACCGGTGTGAACACTGAAGCTTTCTTT. This encodes CALTGVNTEAFF.

The V gene is TRBV7-3, the J gene TRBJ2-3; TRBD2 matches 14 bases. V lost 4 bases, J lost 7 bases, and 4 bases stayed unmatched. The germline CDR1 and CDR2 sequences are SGHTA and FQGTGA. The length of the CDR3 is 15 residues. CDR3 DNA: TGTGCCAGCAGCTCCGGACTAGCGGGGGGTAATACGCAGTATTTT. It is translated as CASSSGLAGGNTQYF.

The rearrangement links TRBV6-4 to TRBJ1-1; the match to TRBD1 covers 7 bases. The V and J ends lost 3 bases and 6 bases, in that order; junction bases with no gene match: 4. The CDR3 consists of 13 residues. Germline V gene lookup returns CDR1 MRHNA and CDR2 SNTAGT. The CDR3 region is CASSERGQSEAFF. CDR3 coding DNA: TGTGCCAGCAGTGAAAGGGGGCAGTCTGAAGCTTTCTTT.

This clone was found once. The chain employs TRBV7-9 and TRBJ2-2, with TRBD1 matching over 8 bases. Germline CDR1 reads SEHNR; CDR2 reads FQNEAQ (reference sequence). Trimming cost V 1 base and J 5 bases; bases outside gene matches: 9. This CDR3 spans 17 amino acids. For the CDR3, the DNA is TGTGCCAGCAGCTTAGTTGGCAGGGGGCGATTTACCGGGGAGCTGTTTTTT. This encodes CASSLVGRGRFTGELFF.

J is TRBJ2-4 and V is TRBV29-1; no reliable D call. Germline V CDR1 and CDR2: SQVTM, ANQGSEA. Trimming stripped 4 bases from V and 5 bases from J, with 9 bases between. This CDR3 contains 12 residues. CDR3: CSVGSGENIQYF. In DNA, the CDR3 is TGCAGCGTTGGGTCCGGTGAAAACATTCAGTACTTC.

The chain couples TRBV27 to TRBJ2-2; weak D call: TRBD1 (6 bases). Per the germline V gene, CDR1 is MNHEY and CDR2 is SMNVEV (reference sequence). The length of the CDR3 is 16 residues. Trimming stripped 5 bases from V and 0 bases from J, with 13 bases between. CDR3 coding DNA: TGTGCCAGCAGTCTCCGACAGGACGCGAACACCGGGGAGCTGTTTTTT. Encoded protein: CASSLRQDANTGELFF.

V usage is TRBV6-6 and J usage is TRBJ2-7, with D possibly being TRBD2 (5 bases). CDR3 size: 14 residues. Trimming took off 7 bases at V and 1 base at J, with 14 bases between the two ends. CDR1 and CDR2 (germline): MNHNY, SVGAGI (reference sequence). CDR3 protein: CASKEAALSYEQYF. CDR3 DNA sequence: TGTGCCAGCAAGGAAGCGGCGTTATCCTACGAGCAGTACTTC.

The chain combines TRBV5-6 with TRBJ2-7; D gene uncertain. V was clipped by 1 base and J by 3 bases, with 14 bases between them. Per germline, CDR1 SGHDT and CDR2 YYEEEE. The CDR3 spans 15 residues. The CDR3 here is CASSLRYRVSYEQYF. CDR3 nucleotides: TGTGCCAGCAGCTTGCGGTACAGAGTGAGCTACGAGCAGTACTTC.

This chain links TRBV4-1 with TRBJ2-1, with 8 bases lining up with TRBD1. CDR3 length: 15 amino acids. With V trimmed by 6 bases and J by 9 bases, 13 bases remained unmatched. The germline gives CDR1 MGHRA, CDR2 YSYEKL. CDR3 sequence: CASSLGQGRLGEQFF. DNA of the CDR3: TGCGCCAGCAGTCTTGGACAGGGTCGGCTAGGTGAGCAGTTCTTC.

This sequence joins TRBV4-1 and TRBJ1-2, with D unclear. Germline V gene sequence: CDR1 MGHRA, CDR2 YSYEKL. The V end was cut by 0 bases, the J end by 5 bases, with 10 bases between. This CDR3 is built from 14 residues. Here the CDR3 reads CASSQDSVVYGYTF. The CDR3 nucleotides are TGCGCCAGCAGCCAAGATTCAGTCGTTTATGGCTACACCTTC.

The rearrangement uses TRBV7-9 and TRBJ2-3; 13 nucleotides match TRBD2. J gave up 11 bases and V 5 bases, and 7 bases lay outside the gene matches. Per germline, CDR1 SEHNR and CDR2 FQNEAQ (reference sequence). The CDR3 extends over 14 amino acids. The CDR3 DNA sequence: TGTGCCAGCAGCCCGGGACTAGCGGGGCGGGGGCAGTATTTT. Amino acid sequence: CASSPGLAGRGQYF. Supplemented by reference TRBV7-9 and TRBJ2-3, the full variable domain reads DTGVSQNPRHKITKRGQNVTFRCDPISEHNRLYWYRQTLGQGPEFLTYFQNEAQLEKSRLLSDRFSAERPKGSFSTLEIQRTEQGDSAMYLCASSPGLAGRGQYFGPGTRLTVL.

This clone was counted a few times. The genes are TRBV7-9 and TRBJ1-1; D perhaps matches TRBD1 (6 bases). Looked up from germline, CDR1 is SEHNR and CDR2 is FQNEAQ (reference sequence). Trimming cost V 5 bases and J 4 bases, with 17 bases left between them. This CDR3 is built from 15 residues. The CDR3 bases are TGTGCCAGCAGCCATAAGACAGGAATGGGCACTGAAGCTTTCTTT. Its protein is CASSHKTGMGTEAFF. The full variable domain, in which reference TRBV7-9 and TRBJ1-1 provide the parts outside the CDR3, is DTGVSQNPRHKITKRGQNVTFRCDPISEHNRLYWYRQTLGQGPEFLTYFQNEAQLEKSRLLSDRFSAERPKGSFSTLEIQRTEQGDSAMYLCASSHKTGMGTEAFFGQGTRLTVV.

The genes are TRBV4-1 and TRBJ1-1, with TRBD1 matching over 10 bases. The CDR3 is 16 residues long. Trimming at V came to 5 bases and at J to 3 bases, leaving 9 bases not matched to a gene. Germline V lookup: CDR1 MGHRA, CDR2 YSYEKL. The CDR3 loop is CASSSRDRGLDTEAFF. CDR3 nucleotides: TGCGCCAGCAGCTCTCGGGACAGGGGTTTGGACACTGAAGCTTTCTTT.

The genes are TRBV5-6 and TRBJ2-5; possibly TRBD1 for D (5 bases). This CDR3 is 16 amino acids long. Trimming removed 0 bases at V and 6 bases at J, with 18 bases between. The germline CDR1 and CDR2 sequences are SGHDT and YYEEEE. CDR3 loop: CASSLVGHRIKKTQYF. For the CDR3, the DNA is TGTGCCAGCAGCTTGGTAGGACACAGGATAAAAAAGACCCAGTACTTC.